This T cell receptor (beta chain) was documented in a study of shared clonotypes between healthy human individuals. Findings and limits, study-wide: Larger estimated richness was generally seen in naive subsets than in memory subsets. Apart from blood, nothing was sampled; tissue repertoires likely differ.

Comments on this clone: Antigen specificity is unknown.

Using immunoSEQ multiplex PCR, the repertoire was profiled, and TCRdb retains in-frame clones only, with some absent. The sample shows 2 million or so clones, roughly 96% of them seen only once. Donors comprised only Caucasian adults living in Nashville, Tennessee. It was into CD45RA+ naive and CD45RA-negative memory subsets that the CD4+ cells were split. Per germline, CDR1 MNHNS and CDR2 SASEGT. This CDR3 has 14 amino acids. Trimming removed 10 bases from V and 4 bases from J, with 14 bases in between. The rearrangement joins TRBV6-1 to TRBJ1-6; D uncertain. The origin of this receptor is a man aged 18 to 30 in good health. The sample was naive CD4+ T cells sorted from blood. Described subset: CD45RA+ positively selected. The CDR3 reads CATPGREYNSPLHF. DNA of the CDR3: TGTGCCACTCCTGGACGGGAGTATAATTCACCCCTCCACTTT.